A selection of T cell receptor beta chains follows, all from one sample in a study of shared clonotypes between healthy human individuals. Profiled with immunoSEQ multiplex PCR; TCRdb holds only in-frame clones, not every one. The repertoire holds more than 2 million clones, with about 95% as singletons. Sequenced material: naive CD8+ T cells sorted from blood. The source is a man aged 18-30 years in good health. CDR3s include the opening cysteine and the closing phenylalanine or tryptophan. A D gene is named only where the DNA matches it firmly. The size field is filled for only some rows; it gives once, few, many or a size class.

>15|TRBJ2-7|NA|NA|TRBV4-1
TGCGCCAGCAGCCAGGTTCCCGAGGCGGTCTACGAGCAGTACTTC
CASSQVPEAVYEQYF
>12|TRBJ1-5|NA|NA|TRBV29-1
TGCAGCGCCATTGCAGGGGAAGAGCCCCAGCATTTT
CSAIAGEEPQHF
>14|TRBJ2-5|once|NA|TRBV6-5
TGTGCCAGCAGTTACTCAGGCAAGGAGGAGACCCAGTACTTC
CASSYSGKEETQYF
>14|TRBJ2-7|NA|NA|TRBV4-1
TGCGCCAGCAGCCTGCAGGACGATTACGACGAGCAGTACTTC
CASSLQDDYDEQYF
>13|TRBJ2-7|NA|TRBD1|TRBV16
TGTGCCAGCAGAGGGACAGACTCCTACGAGCAGTACTTC
CASRGTDSYEQYF
>17|TRBJ2-3|once|TRBD1|TRBV5-1
TGCGCCAGCAGCGGCTCCGGGACAGCTAGTAGCACAGATACGCAGTATTTT
CASSGSGTASSTDTQYF
>16|TRBJ2-7|NA|NA|TRBV7-6
TGTGCCAGCAGCCCAGACCCCGAAAGGGACGGGTTCGAGCAGTACTTC
CASSPDPERDGFEQYF
>12|TRBJ1-2|NA|NA|TRBV29-1
TGCAGCGTTGAAGCAGGGGCCTATGGCTACACCTTC
CSVEAGAYGYTF
>15|TRBJ2-2|NA|TRBD2|TRBV11-2
TGTGCCAGCAGCCCCCAGCGGGAGGGCACCGGGGAGCTGTTTTTT
CASSPQREGTGELFF
>16|TRBJ2-6|NA|NA|TRBV2
TGTGCCAGCAAGGGACGGTTGAGCTCTGGGGCCAACGTCCTGACTTTC
CASKGRLSSGANVLTF
>14|TRBJ2-1|NA|NA|TRBV27
TGTGCCACCTCGACTAGTGTATCGTTCAATGAGCAGTTCTTC
CATSTSVSFNEQFF
>14|TRBJ1-2|NA|NA|TRBV4-1
TGCGCCAGCAGCCCATTTCCAGGCTTCTATGGCTACACCTTC
CASSPFPGFYGYTF
>16|TRBJ2-3|NA|NA|TRBV19
TGTGCCAGTAGTATAAGAGATTTCGGCTTCACAGATACGCAGTATTTT
CASSIRDFGFTDTQYF
>15|TRBJ2-5|NA|TRBD1|TRBV25-1
TGTGCCTCATGCGCGGGGACAGGGGCCGGAGAGACCCAGTACTTC
CASCAGTGAGETQYF
>15|TRBJ2-3|NA|TRBD1|TRBV7-2
TGTGCCAGCAGCCCCCAGGGGGCGCGGACAGATACGCAGTATTTT
CASSPQGARTDTQYF
>13|TRBJ2-7|NA|NA|TRBV7-9
TGTGCCAGCAGCTTCGCCGGGGGCTACGAGCAGTACTTC
CASSFAGGYEQYF
>15|TRBJ1-4|NA|NA|TRBV2
TGTGCCAGCAGTGAAGCGATATTCAGGATTGAAAAACTGTTTTTT
CASSEAIFRIEKLFF
>12|TRBJ2-2|NA|NA|TRBV9
TGTGCCAGCAGCGATGTCGGCGGGGAGCTGTTTTTT
CASSDVGGELFF
>15|TRBJ2-7|once|TRBD2|TRBV5-1
TGCGCCAGCAGCTTGGCCGGGGGGAGCTCCTACGAGCAGTACTTC
CASSLAGGSSYEQYF
>14|TRBJ1-1|NA|NA|TRBV30
TGTGCCTGGAGTTATGATAGACCGAACACTGAAGCTTTCTTT
CAWSYDRPNTEAFF
>11|TRBJ1-1|NA|NA|TRBV29-1
TGCAGCGCTTCAGGGATATCTGAAGCTTTCTTT
CSASGISEAFF
>16|TRBJ2-1|once|NA|TRBV19
TGTGCCAGTAGTATAAAAGGGCTAGGAGCCTACAATGAGCAGTTCTTC
CASSIKGLGAYNEQFF
>16|TRBJ1-3|NA|TRBD1|TRBV15
TGTGCCACCAGCAGAGGAAGGGACAGCTCTGGAAACACCATATATTTT
CATSRGRDSSGNTIYF
>12|TRBJ2-3|NA|NA|TRBV10-1
TGCGCCAGCAGTGACGGCACAGATACGCAGTATTTT
CASSDGTDTQYF
>14|TRBJ1-2|NA|TRBD1|TRBV7-8
TGTGCCAGCAGCTCCGGACAGGGGGCGCCGGGCTACACCTTC
CASSSGQGAPGYTF
>18|TRBJ2-7|NA|NA|TRBV5-5
TGTGCCAGCAGCTTGGTTTTGAATAGCGGTACAGGGTCATACGAGCAGTACTTC
CASSLVLNSGTGSYEQYF
>16|TRBJ2-2|NA|TRBD2|TRBV7-8
TGTGCCAGCAGCCCGCGCCTAGCGGGAGTGGCCGGGGAGCTGTTTTTT
CASSPRLAGVAGELFF
>12|TRBJ2-7|NA|NA|TRBV5-4
TGTGCCAGCAGCTCCAAGAGTGGGGAGCAGTACTTC
CASSSKSGEQYF
>16|TRBJ2-1|NA|NA|TRBV6-6
TGTGCCAGCAGTTACGGGGCAGGTCCAGAGAGGAATGAGCAGTTCTTC
CASSYGAGPERNEQFF
>14|TRBJ2-1|NA|NA|TRBV6-6
TGTGCCAGCAGTTACGGGGGGGGGCCTGTTGAGCAGTTCTTC
CASSYGGGPVEQFF
>14|TRBJ2-7|NA|TRBD2|TRBV13
TGTGCCAGCAGCTTATTAGCGGGAGGGCGCGAGCAGTACTTC
CASSLLAGGREQYF
>12|TRBJ2-2|NA|NA|TRBV29-1
TGCAGCGGTCTTTTGGGGGCCGGGGAGCTGTTTTTT
CSGLLGAGELFF
>15|TRBJ2-1|NA|NA|TRBV9
NA
CASSTSGQGYNEQFF
>16|TRBJ1-1|NA|TRBD1|TRBV7-6
TGTGCCAGCAGCTTAATGAAGGGGGCAGAAGACACTGAAGCTTTCTTT
CASSLMKGAEDTEAFF
>13|TRBJ2-7|NA|NA|TRBV7-8
TGTGCCTGCGGAGACAGCTATTCCTACGAGCAGTACTTC
CACGDSYSYEQYF
>16|TRBJ2-5|NA|TRBD2|TRBV7-9
TGTGCCAGCAGCTTAGCTCCTCTGGCGGGAGGAGAGACCCAGTACTTC
CASSLAPLAGGETQYF
>15|TRBJ1-2|NA|TRBD1|TRBV27
TGTGCCAGCAGTTTTCTAGGACAGGGGAACTATGGCTACACCTTC
CASSFLGQGNYGYTF
>15|TRBJ2-1|NA|TRBD2|TRBV5-6
TGTGCCAGCTTCGTGTTACTAGCGGGATTAAATGAGCAGTTCTTC
CASFVLLAGLNEQFF
>19|TRBJ1-6|NA|TRBD1|TRBV19
TGTGCCAGTAGTATTTCGGGACAGGGGGCCTACTCCTATAATTCACCCCTCCACTTT
CASSISGQGAYSYNSPLHF
>13|TRBJ2-3|NA|NA|TRBV12-5
TGTGCTAGTGCCCCGACCACGGCCGGTACGCAGTATTTT
CASAPTTAGTQYF
>17|TRBJ1-2|NA|NA|TRBV7-2
TGTGCCAGCAGCCGAACGTTACAACAGACACCGCGCTATGGCTACACCTTC
CASSRTLQQTPRYGYTF
>13|TRBJ2-7|few|TRBD1|TRBV14
TGTGCCAGCAGCCACAACAGGGGAAACGAGCAGTACTTC
CASSHNRGNEQYF
>17|TRBJ2-2|NA|NA|TRBV4-3
TGCGCCAGCAGCCTTCTGTCCCATAATTGGAACACCGGGGAGCTGTTTTTT
CASSLLSHNWNTGELFF
>13|TRBJ2-7|NA|NA|TRBV5-5
TGTGCCAGCAGCTTGTCGGCAGAATACGAGCAGTACTTC
CASSLSAEYEQYF
>15|TRBJ1-6|NA|NA|TRBV4-3
TGCGCCAGCAGCCAAGTACTGGGGGGGTTATCACCCCTCCACTTT
CASSQVLGGLSPLHF
>13|TRBJ2-7|NA|NA|TRBV29-1
TGCAGCGTTGATATCTCCGGGGACTACGAGCAGTACTTC
CSVDISGDYEQYF
>14|TRBJ2-7|NA|TRBD1|TRBV6-5
TGTGCCAGCAGTTACGTACAGGGGGCGGATGAGCAGTACTTC
CASSYVQGADEQYF
>14|TRBJ2-2|NA|NA|TRBV4-1
TGCGCCAGCAGCGGGGTAGGGTCCACCGGGGAGCTGTTTTTT
CASSGVGSTGELFF
>14|TRBJ2-7|NA|NA|TRBV27
TGTGCCAGCAGTTTAGGGGACACGAGATACGAGCAGTACTTC
CASSLGDTRYEQYF
>19|TRBJ2-7|NA|TRBD2|TRBV5-6
TGTGCCAGCAGCTTGGGTCCGGGACTAGCGGGAGGGGATCTCTACGAGCAGTACTTC
CASSLGPGLAGGDLYEQYF
>11|TRBJ2-7|NA|NA|TRBV29-1
TGCAGCGTTTACGGGGAGAACGAGCAGTACTTC
CSVYGENEQYF
>13|TRBJ2-1|NA|NA|TRBV25-1
TGTGCCAGCATGGGGACGGTTTACAATGAGCAGTTCTTC
CASMGTVYNEQFF
>12|TRBJ2-7|NA|TRBD2|TRBV27
TGTGCCAGCAGTTTACTAGCGGGAGAGCAGTACTTC
CASSLLAGEQYF
>14|TRBJ2-7|once|NA|TRBV9
TGTGCCAGCAGCGTTACAGGGTTCTCCTACGAGCAGTACTTC
CASSVTGFSYEQYF
>14|TRBJ1-5|NA|NA|TRBV6-6
TGTGCCAGCAGTTACCATGGGGGGCGACAGCCCCAGCATTTT
CASSYHGGRQPQHF
>14|TRBJ1-1|NA|NA|TRBV4-3
TGCGCCAGCAGCCAAGGAAGGGGGTGGAGGGAAACTTTCTTT
CASSQGRGWRETFF
>18|TRBJ2-2|NA|TRBD2|TRBV5-4
TGTGCCAGCAGCTTGGACTTTATTAGCGGGGGGAACACCGGGGAGCTGTTTTTT
CASSLDFISGGNTGELFF
>16|TRBJ2-7|NA|TRBD2|TRBV4-1
TGCGCCAGCAGCCAAACTAGCGGGGGAAAACGACACGAGCAGTACTTC
CASSQTSGGKRHEQYF
>13|TRBJ2-3|NA|NA|TRBV11-2
TGTGCCAGCAGCTTAGCCTTGGCAGATACGCAGTATTTT
CASSLALADTQYF